The present entry profiles one T cell receptor (beta chain) with its context. What it recognizes is unknown. Sequencing used immunoSEQ multiplex PCR; TCRdb keeps in-frame clones, though not all of them. The data show about 320,000 clones, about 82% seen once. This entry comes from a study of Ad26.COV2.S vaccination and SARS-CoV-2 variants. Overall study context: The donor participated in the COV1001 trial, in its Ad26.COV2.S arm.

V dropped 5 bases and J dropped 7; count of bases not matched to a gene: 10. The CDR3 covers 15 residues. Looked up from germline, CDR1 is WNHNN and CDR2 is SYGVQD (reference sequence). Overall study findings and caveats: It was reported that spike-specific CD8+ and CD4+ T cell responses were substantially broad after vaccination. Total T cell responses were possibly underestimated by TCR breadth and depth analyses.

Treatment of the sample: 19 received Ad26.COV2.S at low or high dose, single or two shots; 5 received placebo; per-sample allocation not given. Repertoires come from day 63 after the first vaccine or placebo injection. It was an adult aged 18-55 years in Boston who was the donor. The chain uses TRBV10-1 and TRBJ2-1; 8 bases fit TRBD1. The specimen was peripheral blood, collected in a trial of Ad26.COV2.S vaccine versus placebo. The receptor comes from a person aged 18-60 years who received the Ad26.COV2.S COVID-19 vaccine or a placebo. CDR3 sequence: CASSLGQGVGNEQFF. The CDR3 DNA reads as TGCGCCAGCAGTCTAGGACAGGGAGTGGGGAATGAGCAGTTCTTC.